This T cell receptor beta chain was profiled in a study of T cells in Graves' hyperthyroidism and ophthalmopathy. Stable hyperthyroidism: no ophthalmopathy progression over 18 months of follow-up. Patients aged 18 to 65 had newly diagnosed hyperthyroidism that had lasted under 2 months. PBMCs were collected from a roughly 10 ml volume of fresh peripheral blood. Germline CDR1 reads MDHEN; CDR2 reads SYDVKM. Trimming cost V 2 bases and J 7 bases, with 9 bases left between them. CDR3 length: 12 residues. Findings and caveats of the study: The blood repertoire included most of the expanded thyroid clonotypes above 0.001.

TCR beta CDR3 sequences were amplified from RNA transcripts. Carried out on the TCR CDR3, a first-round RT-PCR used the HTBI primer set. One entry per CDR3 protein, called by TCRdb with MiXCR from the multiplex PCR reads. Among around 200,000 distinct CDR3 sequences listed, about a sixth were seen once. At least ten counts were recorded for this clonotype. The antigen is not known. Source material: blood. This rearrangement joins TRBV28 to TRBJ2-7; D uncertain. The TCR sequence derives from a man in his forties or fifties with Graves' hyperthyroidism. The CDR3 nucleotides read TGTGCCAGCAGTTTAGACCCTGGGGAGCAGTACTTC. This encodes CASSLDPGEQYF.